This is a list of T cell receptor beta chains from one sample in a study of a mutant IDH1 vaccine in newly diagnosed glioma. This table comes from immunoSEQ multiplex PCR, and its TCRdb copy is limited to in-frame clones, with some not included. The repertoire holds tens of thousands of clones, with about 90% as singletons. The starting material was PBMCs, obtained from a glioma patient treated with radiotherapy, temozolomide or both. These receptors were taken from a man aged 50 to 59 with glioma. Both conserved end residues are part of each CDR3. A D gene is named only where the DNA matches it firmly. The size of a clone is reported for some rows only, either as once, few or many, or as a class for expanded clones.

v_gene	abundance	j_gene	d_gene	CDR3nt	CDR3aa
TRBV28	-	TRBJ2-7	TRBD2	TGTGCCACCCTAGCGGGGGTATCCTACGAGCAGTACTTC	CATLAGVSYEQYF
TRBV2	once	TRBJ1-1	-	TGTGCCAGCAGTGAATCCCTCCCGGGCACTGAAGCTTTCTTT	CASSESLPGTEAFF
TRBV14	-	TRBJ1-2	TRBD1	TGTGCCAGCAGCCAAGGTTACAGGGGCTATGGCTACACCTTC	CASSQGYRGYGYTF
TRBV4-3	-	TRBJ2-1	TRBD2	TGCGCCAGCAGCCTACGGGGGAGGGTGGAGTACAATGAGCAGTTCTTC	CASSLRGRVEYNEQFF
TRBV6-5	-	TRBJ1-6	-	TGTGCCAGCAGCCTCACACGATATAATTCACCCCTCCACTTT	CASSLTRYNSPLHF
TRBV6-6	-	TRBJ2-1	-	TGTGCCAGCAGTTACTCGAACAGCGGCGTCTACAATGAGCAGTTCTTC	CASSYSNSGVYNEQFF
TRBV4-2	-	TRBJ2-7	-	TGTGCCAGCAGCCAAGATCGGTCCTCCCTCTCCTACGAGCAGTACTTC	CASSQDRSSLSYEQYF
TRBV4-1	-	TRBJ1-5	-	TGCGCCAGCAGCCAGAGTACAGGGTACAATCAGCCCCAGCATTTT	CASSQSTGYNQPQHF
TRBV5-1	-	TRBJ1-5	-	TGCGCCAGCAGCTTAGTACCAGACCAGCCCCAGCATTTT	CASSLVPDQPQHF
TRBV4-3	once	TRBJ2-2	-	TGCGCCAGCAGCCAAGCAGGGGAGCTGTTTTTT	CASSQAGELFF
TRBV6-1	-	TRBJ1-2	-	TGTGCCAGCAGTGAAGCACGGGACGCTCGATCTGGCTACACCTTC	CASSEARDARSGYTF
TRBV5-1	-	TRBJ2-7	TRBD2	TGCGCCAGCAGCCCCGGAGTAGCGGGGTACGAGCAGTACTTC	CASSPGVAGYEQYF
TRBV10-3	-	TRBJ2-2	-	TGTGCCATCAGCATACGACCACCTGCGAACACCGGGGAGCTGTTTTTT	CAISIRPPANTGELFF
TRBV27	once	TRBJ1-2	TRBD1	TGTGCCAGCAGTCCGGCGGACAGGGTACCCTACTGGGGCTACACCTTC	CASSPADRVPYWGYTF
TRBV4-1	-	TRBJ1-5	-	TGCGCCAGCAGCCAAACAGGGATGCCTCAGCCCCAGCATTTT	CASSQTGMPQPQHF
TRBV5-1	-	TRBJ1-2	TRBD1	TGCGCCAGCAGCCCCACAGGGGGCATGGGCTATGGCTACACCTTC	CASSPTGGMGYGYTF
TRBV29-1	-	TRBJ2-2	-	TGCAGCGTTTTAATCAACACCGGGGAGCTGTTTTTT	CSVLINTGELFF
TRBV7-2	once	TRBJ2-2	-	TGTGCCAGCAGCTTGCGGGACACCGGGGAGCTGTTTTTT	CASSLRDTGELFF
TRBV4-1	-	TRBJ2-7	-	TGCGCCAGCAGCCAGGATCACAGGCCGGGTTTTGGCGAGCAGTACTTC	CASSQDHRPGFGEQYF
TRBV18	-	TRBJ1-5	-	TGTGCCAGCTCACCACAGGCGCCAGGGAGGATTAATCAGCCCCAGCATTTT	CASSPQAPGRINQPQHF
TRBV27	-	TRBJ1-5	-	TGTGCCAGCAGTTTAACATGGGGGGCAAGCAATCAGCCCCAGCATTTT	CASSLTWGASNQPQHF
TRBV27	-	TRBJ2-7	-	TGTGCCAGCAGTTTAATTGGGTCAGGGGTCTCCTACGAGCAGTACTTC	CASSLIGSGVSYEQYF
TRBV5-1	-	TRBJ1-4	-	TGCGCCAGCAGCTTGGTCGGGGGGGCAGCGGCAACTAATGAAAAACTGTTTTTT	CASSLVGGAAATNEKLFF
TRBV5-3	-	TRBJ2-7	-	TGTGCCAGAACGATAGAGGGGCACATACAGTACTTC	CARTIEGHIQYF
TRBV30	-	TRBJ1-2	TRBD1	TGTGCCTGGAGCCGGGACAGGGGTTTGGGAGGCTACACCTTC	CAWSRDRGLGGYTF
TRBV5-6	-	TRBJ1-2	TRBD1	TGTGCCAGCAGCAGCGGGACAGTGCTAGCTAACTATGGCTACACCTTC	CASSSGTVLANYGYTF
TRBV15	-	TRBJ1-3	-	TGTGCCACCAGCAGAGATTTGGCTTCATCTGGAAACACCATATATTTT	CATSRDLASSGNTIYF
TRBV2	few	TRBJ1-1	-	TGTGCCAGCAGAGGAAGAGGACGGAACACTGAAGCTTTCTTT	CASRGRGRNTEAFF
TRBV5-1	-	TRBJ1-2	TRBD1	TGCGCCAGCAGCCCCCGGGACAGGGTCCATGGCTACACCTTC	CASSPRDRVHGYTF
TRBV5-1	-	TRBJ1-1	-	TGCGCCAGCAGGGGGAGCGGGAACACTGAAGCTTTCTTT	CASRGSGNTEAFF
TRBV7-2	few	TRBJ2-3	TRBD1	TGTGCCAGCAGCCAGGGGGCTAGCGCCACAGATACGCAGTATTTT	CASSQGASATDTQYF
TRBV30	-	TRBJ1-1	-	TGTGCCTGGAGCCGTGGGAACATGAACACTGAAGCTTTCTTT	CAWSRGNMNTEAFF
TRBV6-4	-	TRBJ2-3	-	TGTGCCAGCAGTGACTCGGACACAGATACGCAGTATTTT	CASSDSDTDTQYF
TRBV7-9	-	TRBJ1-2	TRBD1	TGTGCCAGCAGCTTGACAGGGGGTGTGAGCTATGGCTACACCTTC	CASSLTGGVSYGYTF
TRBV5-1	-	TRBJ1-4	-	TGCGCCAGCAGCTTGGCGGCAGAAAATGAAAAACTGTTTTTT	CASSLAAENEKLFF
TRBV5-4	-	TRBJ1-1	-	TGTGCCAGCAGCGATGTGGTTGTTGGGGAGGGCACTGAAGCTTTCTTT	CASSDVVVGEGTEAFF